What follows describes a single T cell receptor (beta chain). The sample belongs to a study of blood T cell repertoires in COVID-19. Overall study context: Samples of COVID-19 (acute and convalescent) were obtained from the United States, Italy and Spain. From T cells, B-cell-depleted T cells, or PBMCs came the material, which was cDNA or gDNA.

TCRdb keeps only in-frame clones here, not all; method: immunoSEQ multiplex PCR. The table shows about 370,000 clones, with roughly 89% occurring only once. CDR3 length: 15 residues. Trimming stripped 6 bases from V and 0 bases from J, with 12 bases between. The germline gives CDR1 SGHAT, CDR2 FQNNGV. The sample comprised peripheral blood. This sequence was found in a man in his late teens or twenties with active or convalescent COVID-19. The chain employs TRBV11-2 and TRBJ1-3; D call uncertain. CDR3 region: CASRPPGGSGNTIYF. As DNA, the CDR3 is TGTGCCAGCAGACCGCCAGGAGGCTCTGGAAACACCATATATTTT.